These T cell receptor beta chains were read from a single sample in a study of regulatory T cells in long-lasting Graves disease. TCRdb re-called the multiplex PCR reads with MiXCR, one entry per CDR3 protein. This sample has just over 600,000 distinct CDR3 sequences; roughly 15% occur once, and the top ten carry approximately 20%. The sample also formed part of further work on T cells in Graves' hyperthyroidism and ophthalmopathy.

The sample here was peripheral blood mononuclear cells (PBMCs), taken at new diagnosis, from a patient treated with antithyroid drugs. Receptor source: a woman younger than 45 with Graves disease. CDR3s include the opening cysteine and the closing phenylalanine or tryptophan. The D gene is left open where the match is weak. For some rows the clone size is stated as once, few or many, or as a class when expanded; others skip it.

J gene	D gene	clone size	V gene	CDR3 DNA	CDR3 protein
TRBJ2-5	TRBD1	few	TRBV5-1	TGCGCCAGCAGCATAGGGACAGCGGAGACCCAGTACTTC	CASSIGTAETQYF
TRBJ1-5	-	-	TRBV28	TGTGCCAGCTCTACCTACCGCGGGCCTAGCAATCAGCCCCAGCATTTT	CASSTYRGPSNQPQHF
TRBJ1-5	-	few	TRBV6-9	TGTGCCAGCAGTTACACAGGGATTAGCAATCAGCCCCAGCATTTT	CASSYTGISNQPQHF
TRBJ2-1	-	-	TRBV27	TGTGCCAGCAATAAGGCGTCCTCCTACAATGAGCAGTTCTTC	CASNKASSYNEQFF
TRBJ2-3	TRBD2	few	TRBV7-9	TGTGCCAGCAGCTCCGGGGGGGACTCAAGCACAGATACGCAGTATTTT	CASSSGGDSSTDTQYF
TRBJ2-1	TRBD2	many	TRBV6-1	TGTGCCAGCCAACGGACTAGCGGCAATGAGCAGTTCTTC	CASQRTSGNEQFF
TRBJ1-3	-	few	TRBV7-8	TGTGCCAGCAGCATCGACCGGCTCTCTGGAAACACCATATATTTT	CASSIDRLSGNTIYF
TRBJ2-3	-	few	TRBV20-1	TGCAGTGGCACTAGCCCCGTTGGCACAGATACGCAGTATTTT	CSGTSPVGTDTQYF
TRBJ1-2	-	many	TRBV3-1	TGTGCCAGCAGCCAAGTGGAGTCTGCTAACTATGGCTACACCTTC	CASSQVESANYGYTF
TRBJ1-1	-	many	TRBV6-9	TGTGCCAGCAGTTACGGAGGGACTGAAGCTTTCTTT	CASSYGGTEAFF
TRBJ2-5	-	few	TRBV9	TGTGCCAGCAGCGTAGCCCAGGGCGGTGGAGAGACCCAGTACTTC	CASSVAQGGGETQYF
TRBJ2-7	-	once	TRBV7-8	TGTGCCAGCAGCCCCGCGACGGGGACCTGGTACGAGCAGTACTTC	CASSPATGTWYEQYF
TRBJ2-1	-	-	TRBV9	TGTGCCAGCAGCGTAGGCCCCGAGGGCCCCTACAATGAGCAGTTCTTC	CASSVGPEGPYNEQFF
TRBJ1-2	TRBD1	many	TRBV6-1	TGTGCCAGCAGTGCACAGGGGGCGGACTATGGCTACACCTTC	CASSAQGADYGYTF
TRBJ1-6	-	few	TRBV27	TGTGCCAGCAGTTTGTCCTGGGTCGGGGGAGGTGATTCACCCCTCCACTTT	CASSLSWVGGGDSPLHF
TRBJ2-1	-	-	TRBV10-3	TGTGCCATCGGCTCCCTGGTTTCTTACAATGAGCAGTTCTTC	CAIGSLVSYNEQFF
TRBJ1-3	TRBD1	many	TRBV27	TGTGCCAGCAGATCAACAGGGGGCAACTCTGGAAACACCATATATTTT	CASRSTGGNSGNTIYF
TRBJ1-2	-	-	TRBV4-1	TGCGCCAGCCGGGGCCTCGCTAACTATGGCTACACCTTC	CASRGLANYGYTF
TRBJ2-2	-	few	TRBV12-3/TRBV12-4	TGTGCCAGCAGTTTTATGTCAGGGTGGACCGGGGAGCTGTTTTTT	CASSFMSGWTGELFF
TRBJ1-1	-	few	TRBV7-2	TGTGCCAGCAGCTTTGGACAGTTATCCACTGAAGCTTTCTTT	CASSFGQLSTEAFF
TRBJ2-2	TRBD1	-	TRBV28	TGTACGGGCTCAACAGGGGTGCTCGGGGAGCTGTTTTTT	CTGSTGVLGELFF
TRBJ1-1	TRBD1	many	TRBV6-1	TGTGCCAGCAGTAGGGCAGGGGGGGCTGAAGCTTTCTTT	CASSRAGGAEAFF
TRBJ2-3	-	few	TRBV10-3	TGTGCCATCAGGGGAGGACAGAGGGACACAGATACGCAGTATTTT	CAIRGGQRDTDTQYF
TRBJ2-4	-	-	TRBV5-1	TGCGCCAGCAGCTTGGGGTGGGACATTCAGTACTTC	CASSLGWDIQYF
TRBJ1-5	TRBD1	-	TRBV20-1	TGCAGTGCTAGGGCCGGGACAGGGGTTCGTCAGCCCCAGCATTTT	CSARAGTGVRQPQHF
TRBJ2-1	TRBD2	-	TRBV11-2	TGTGCCAGCAGCGCCAAAACCGTACTAGCGGTCGGTCCCAATGAGCAGTTCTTC	CASSAKTVLAVGPNEQFF
TRBJ1-2	-	few	TRBV28	TGTGCCAGCAGCTTATATGAGCGAGTTAGTGGCTACACCTTC	CASSLYERVSGYTF
TRBJ1-2	TRBD1	-	TRBV6-9	TGTGCCAGCAGTTCGAACAGGGGAGGTAACTATGGCTACACCTTC	CASSSNRGGNYGYTF
TRBJ2-5	-	few	TRBV12-3/TRBV12-4	TGTGCCAGCACTCTGAGGGCCACGCGGGAAGAGACCCAGTACTTC	CASTLRATREETQYF
TRBJ2-2	TRBD1	-	TRBV2	TGTGCCAGCAGTGAGACTGGGACAGGGGCTGGAACCGGGGAGCTGTTTTTT	CASSETGTGAGTGELFF
TRBJ2-1	-	many	TRBV6-1	TGTGCCAGCAGACCCCTAGGGAGGATCTACAATGAGCAGTTCTTC	CASRPLGRIYNEQFF
TRBJ1-1	TRBD1	many	TRBV24-1	TGTGCCACCAGTGCCGGGACAGCGAACACTGAAGCTTTCTTT	CATSAGTANTEAFF
TRBJ2-7	-	many	TRBV27	TGTGCCAGCAGTCTAGCCGGGACACATCTTTCCTACGAGCAGTACTTC	CASSLAGTHLSYEQYF
TRBJ2-7	-	few	TRBV7-2	TGTGCCAGCAGCTTCGAGGGGCGTAGATACGAGCAGTACTTC	CASSFEGRRYEQYF
TRBJ2-4	TRBD1	few	TRBV20-1	TGCAGTGCTAGCCACAATCGACAGGGCGCCAAAAACATTCAGTACTTC	CSASHNRQGAKNIQYF
TRBJ2-3	-	-	TRBV5-1	TGCGCCAGCAGCTTGGATGGTGGGAGTAAATTTAAAGGGACGCAGTATTTT	CASSLDGGSKFKGTQYF
TRBJ1-1	-	many	TRBV5-1	TGCGCCAGCAGCTTGTGGAGAAACACTGAAGCTTTCTTT	CASSLWRNTEAFF
TRBJ2-7	-	few	TRBV11-2	TGTGCCAGCAGCTCCTCTTTGAAGCAGTACTTC	CASSSSLKQYF
TRBJ2-1	TRBD1	-	TRBV7-3	TGTGCCAGCAGCCCCGACGGACAGGGGGTCAATGAGCAGTTCTTC	CASSPDGQGVNEQFF
TRBJ2-3	-	many	TRBV3-1	TGTGCCAGCAGCCAAGACCCGGCGAGTACGCAGTATTTT	CASSQDPASTQYF
TRBJ2-3	-	-	TRBV4-3	TGCGCCAGCAGCCAAGAAGGTGGACCCCCGTCAGATACGCAGTATTTT	CASSQEGGPPSDTQYF